This T cell receptor beta chain was identified during a study of radiation and T cells in renal cell carcinoma. Study at large: Nephrectomy followed 15 Gy stereotactic body radiation by 4 weeks.

Described time point: blood 2 weeks post-SBRT. Treatment given: 15 Gy SBRT to primary tumor, nephrectomy 4 weeks later. The tumor was a clear cell renal cell carcinoma. V was shortened by 4 bases and J by 3 bases, with 14 bases between the two germline ends. Per germline, CDR1 SGHRS and CDR2 YFSETQ. This CDR3 has 14 residues. Sequencing used immunoSEQ multiplex PCR; TCRdb keeps in-frame clones, though not all of them. The profile shows 150,000 to 180,000 clones, 87% of them singletons. The gene calls are TRBV5-1 and TRBJ2-7; D tentatively fits TRBD1 or TRBD2 (6 bases each). This material consisted of blood, taken from a patient whose treatment included radiotherapy and nephrectomy. This clonotype was obtained from a woman aged 45-60 years with renal cell carcinoma. CDR3 loop: CASSRGDTIYEQYF. The CDR3 nucleotides are TGCGCCAGCAGCCGCGGGGACACCATCTACGAGCAGTACTTC.